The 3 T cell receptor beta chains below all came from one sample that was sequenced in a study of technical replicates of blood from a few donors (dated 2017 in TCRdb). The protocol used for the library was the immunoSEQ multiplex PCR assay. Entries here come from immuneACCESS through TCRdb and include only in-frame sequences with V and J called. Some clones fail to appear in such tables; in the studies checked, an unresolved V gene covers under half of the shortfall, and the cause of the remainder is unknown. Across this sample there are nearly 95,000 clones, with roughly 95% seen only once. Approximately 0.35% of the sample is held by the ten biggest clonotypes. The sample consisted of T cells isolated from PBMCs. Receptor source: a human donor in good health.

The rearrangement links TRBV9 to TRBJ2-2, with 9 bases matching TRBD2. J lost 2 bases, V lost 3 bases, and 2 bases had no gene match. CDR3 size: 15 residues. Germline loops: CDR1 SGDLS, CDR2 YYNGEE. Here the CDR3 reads CASSGGLANTGELFF. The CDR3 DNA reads TGTGCCAGCAGCGGGGGACTAGCCAACACCGGGGAGCTGTTTTTT.

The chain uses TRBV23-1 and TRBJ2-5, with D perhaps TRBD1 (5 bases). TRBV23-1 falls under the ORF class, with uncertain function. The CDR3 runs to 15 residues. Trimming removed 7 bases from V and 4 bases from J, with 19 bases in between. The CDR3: CASTATKGLPETQYF. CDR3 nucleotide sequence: TGCGCCAGCACCGCAACTAAGGGGCTCCCAGAGACCCAGTACTTC.

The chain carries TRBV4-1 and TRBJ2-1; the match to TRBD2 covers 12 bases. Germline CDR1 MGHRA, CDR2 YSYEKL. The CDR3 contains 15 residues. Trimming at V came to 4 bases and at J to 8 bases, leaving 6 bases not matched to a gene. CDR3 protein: CASSLLLAGGDEQFF. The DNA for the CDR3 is TGCGCCAGCAGCCTGCTGCTAGCGGGAGGGGATGAGCAGTTCTTC.